Listed below are T cell receptor beta chains from one sample, sequenced in a study of blood T cell repertoires in COVID-19. Produced via immunoSEQ multiplex PCR; TCRdb's table is partial and in-frame only. This sample has around 100,000 clones; around 90% occur once, and the top ten carry approximately 4.2%. Material: peripheral blood. The source is a woman aged 45-65 years with acute or convalescent COVID-19. Each CDR3 is given with its conserved first and last residue. Clone size, where shown, is once, few, many, or a class for clones that have expanded.

few	TRBJ1-4	TRBV12-3/TRBV12-4	CASRTGVGEKLFF
-	TRBJ1-2	TRBV10-1	CASSDSGSYGYTF
-	TRBJ2-7	TRBV24-1	CATSDLALTGQYF
-	TRBJ1-5	TRBV6-5	CASWRENNQPQHF
-	TRBJ1-5	TRBV28	CASSLFTGGNQPQHF
-	TRBJ1-2	TRBV30	CACTWGRGYGYTF
-	TRBJ1-5	TRBV21-1	CASSLTKGGDQPQHF
-	TRBJ1-2	TRBV4-2	CASSQEGVGYTF
-	TRBJ1-3	TRBV6-5	CASSFQQGAQGNTIYF
-	TRBJ2-5	TRBV7-3	CASSPSGVQETQYF
-	TRBJ1-2	TRBV9	CASSPLLGGSYGYTF
-	TRBJ1-6	TRBV7-3	CASSLSGVDSPLHF
-	TRBJ1-1	TRBV7-2	CASSPSTGGTEAFF
-	TRBJ1-5	TRBV3-1/TRBV3-2	CASSQVFSSNPQPQHF
-	TRBJ1-1	TRBV6-5	CASRPLLANTEAFF
-	TRBJ2-7	TRBV19	CASSISGSGPYEQYF
-	TRBJ2-3	TRBV6-5	CASGTSTGTDTQYF
-	TRBJ2-7	TRBV10-3	CATRTGDNEQYF
-	TRBJ2-1	TRBV10-3	CAISESWTGGRNEQFF
once	TRBJ1-5	TRBV30	CAWSSVRDSNQPQHF
-	TRBJ2-5	TRBV19	CASSPPGQRGETQYF
-	TRBJ2-7	TRBV6-6	CASSSRDRGRTYEQYF
-	TRBJ1-3	TRBV11-2	CASSLVGQGTGNTIYF
-	TRBJ1-6	TRBV2	CASSLMPNSPLHF
-	TRBJ1-2	TRBV3-1/TRBV3-2	CASSQTTAGREGYTF
-	TRBJ2-1	TRBV4-3	CASSQEVAGKAYNEQFF
-	TRBJ1-5	TRBV6-5	CASTRQFNQPQHF
-	TRBJ1-1	TRBV4-1	CASSHPGNMNTEAFF
-	TRBJ1-1	TRBV14	CASSQEPGREAFF
-	TRBJ1-6	TRBV6-5	CASSYKGDSPLHF
once	TRBJ2-1	TRBV7-3	CASSPLALANEQFF
once	TRBJ1-1	TRBV10-3	CASKDSLNTEAFF
-	TRBJ1-2	TRBV12-3/TRBV12-4	CASSPQGNYGYTF
-	TRBJ1-2	TRBV2	CASRHPDRGYGYTF
few	TRBJ1-1	TRBV12-3/TRBV12-4	CASGRYTEAFF
-	TRBJ2-1	TRBV20-1	CSAPGYNEQFF
few	TRBJ1-4	TRBV9	CASSVGTATNEKLFF
-	TRBJ1-5	TRBV24-1	CATSDTGFNQPQHF
-	TRBJ2-4	TRBV29-1	CSVDPGRGNIQYF